Listed below are T cell receptor beta chains from one sample, sequenced in a study of blood T cell repertoires in COVID-19. Sequencing used immunoSEQ multiplex PCR; TCRdb keeps in-frame clones, though not all of them. The profile shows roughly 150,000 clones, 75% to 85% of them singletons. The sample taken for sequencing was PBMCs or T cells enriched from blood (not recorded which). The receptors were sampled from a woman aged 55-69 years who had recovered from COVID-19. CDR3s include the opening cysteine and the closing phenylalanine or tryptophan. Each record gives: D gene, clone size, V gene, J gene, CDR3 length, CDR3 protein, CDR3 DNA. A D gene is named only where the DNA matches it firmly. Only some rows state a clone size, as once, few, many or a class for expanded clones.

D: .
size: .
V: TRBV6-1
J: TRBJ1-2
length: 16
CDR3: CASSEAVGTGMYGYTF
DNA: TGTGCCAGCAGTGAAGCGGTCGGTACAGGGATGTATGGCTACACCTTC

D: .
size: .
V: TRBV19
J: TRBJ1-3
length: 16
CDR3: CASSIRTFGTGNTIYF
DNA: TGTGCCAGTAGTATACGGACATTTGGTACTGGAAACACCATATATTTT

D: .
size: .
V: TRBV9
J: TRBJ1-6
length: 15
CDR3: CASSVEARDNSPLHF
DNA: TGTGCCAGCAGCGTAGAAGCCCGGGATAATTCACCCCTCCACTTT

D: .
size: .
V: TRBV6-5
J: TRBJ1-6
length: 12
CDR3: CASSYSLSPLHF
DNA: TGTGCCAGCAGTTACTCCCTTTCACCCCTCCACTTT

D: TRBD1
size: .
V: TRBV7-9
J: TRBJ1-2
length: 17
CDR3: CASSPGTGSRAIYGYTF
DNA: TGTGCCAGCAGCCCCGGGACAGGGAGTAGGGCCATCTATGGCTACACCTTC

D: TRBD1
size: .
V: TRBV5-8
J: TRBJ1-6
length: 17
CDR3: CASSKRGGAGYNSPLHF
DNA: TGTGCCAGCAGTAAAAGAGGGGGCGCGGGTTATAATTCACCCCTCCACTTT

D: TRBD2
size: once
V: TRBV4-1
J: TRBJ2-3
length: 15
CDR3: CASSQSGASTDTQYF
DNA: TGCGCCAGCAGCCAAAGCGGGGCCAGCACAGATACGCAGTATTTT

D: TRBD2
size: few
V: TRBV30
J: TRBJ2-1
length: 20
CDR3: CAWRVLGTSGGLSSYNEQFF
DNA: TGTGCCTGGAGGGTCCTGGGGACTAGCGGGGGCCTGAGCTCCTACAATGAGCAGTTCTTC

D: TRBD1
size: .
V: TRBV29-1
J: TRBJ1-2
length: 14
CDR3: CSVEDRGPRYGYTF
DNA: TGCAGCGTTGAGGACAGGGGGCCAAGATATGGCTACACCTTC

D: .
size: few
V: TRBV4-2
J: TRBJ1-2
length: 14
CDR3: CASSQVREVNGYTF
DNA: TGTGCCAGCAGCCAGGTCAGGGAGGTGAATGGCTACACCTTC

D: .
size: .
V: TRBV19
J: TRBJ1-5
length: 15
CDR3: CASRMDTSYNSPQHF
DNA: TGTGCCAGTAGGATGGACACCTCCTATAATTCGCCCCAGCATTTT

D: .
size: few
V: TRBV18
J: TRBJ1-4
length: 13
CDR3: CASSRQVNEKLFF
DNA: TGTGCCAGCTCTCGGCAGGTTAATGAAAAACTGTTTTTT

D: .
size: many
V: TRBV6-5
J: TRBJ1-5
length: 15
CDR3: CASSYSRGHNQPQHF
DNA: TGTGCCAGCAGTTACTCCAGGGGACACAATCAGCCCCAGCATTTT

D: .
size: .
V: TRBV20-1
J: TRBJ1-1
length: 11
CDR3: CSARGRGRAFF
DNA: TGCAGTGCTAGAGGGCGCGGTAGAGCTTTCTTT

D: TRBD1
size: .
V: TRBV18
J: TRBJ1-4
length: 19
CDR3: CASSMDRGRSVLTNEKLFF
DNA: TGTGCCAGCTCTATGGACAGGGGAAGAAGTGTGCTGACTAATGAAAAACTGTTTTTT

D: .
size: .
V: TRBV6-5
J: TRBJ1-5
length: 16
CDR3: CASSYSQGGRDQPQHF
DNA: TGTGCCAGCAGTTACTCACAGGGAGGGCGAGATCAGCCCCAGCATTTT

D: .
size: .
V: TRBV4-1
J: TRBJ1-4
length: 15
CDR3: CASSPGDLTNEKLFF
DNA: TGCGCCAGCAGCCCAGGGGATCTAACTAATGAAAAACTGTTTTTT

D: TRBD1
size: .
V: TRBV7-3
J: TRBJ2-5
length: 16
CDR3: CASSRGGDRGRETQYF
DNA: TGTGCCAGCAGCCGGGGAGGGGACAGGGGAAGAGAGACCCAGTACTTC

D: TRBD2
size: .
V: TRBV4-1
J: TRBJ2-5
length: 16
CDR3: CASSQEGTSGGETQYF
DNA: TGCGCCAGCAGCCAAGAAGGGACTAGCGGGGGTGAGACCCAGTACTTC

D: TRBD1
size: .
V: TRBV15
J: TRBJ2-7
length: 15
CDR3: CATSPRDRGDYEQYF
DNA: TGTGCCACCAGCCCACGGGACAGGGGGGACTACGAGCAGTACTTC

D: TRBD2
size: .
V: TRBV2
J: TRBJ2-3
length: 16
CDR3: CASTLTGGGGADTQYF
DNA: TGTGCCAGCACCCTAACGGGCGGGGGAGGGGCAGATACGCAGTATTTT

D: TRBD1
size: .
V: TRBV19
J: TRBJ1-2
length: 16
CDR3: CASSLQRPGTGYGYTF
DNA: TGTGCCAGTAGTCTCCAACGTCCCGGGACAGGGTATGGCTACACCTTC

D: .
size: .
V: TRBV13
J: TRBJ1-6
length: 12
CDR3: CASSLGATVIHF
DNA: TGTGCCAGCAGCTTAGGGGCCACCGTCATCCACTTT

D: TRBD1
size: .
V: TRBV10-3
J: TRBJ2-7
length: 16
CDR3: CAISETKTGVSYEQYF
DNA: TGTGCCATCAGTGAGACGAAAACAGGGGTCAGCTACGAGCAGTACTTC

D: TRBD2
size: .
V: TRBV7-9
J: TRBJ2-5
length: 17
CDR3: CASSTFAAGGDQETQYF
DNA: TGTGCCAGCAGCACTTTTGCTGCGGGGGGGGACCAAGAGACCCAGTACTTC

D: TRBD1
size: .
V: TRBV5-4
J: TRBJ1-6
length: 17
CDR3: CASSSTPERDRGSPLHF
DNA: TGTGCCAGCAGCTCGACGCCCGAACGGGACAGGGGTTCACCCCTCCACTTT

D: .
size: .
V: TRBV4-2
J: TRBJ1-2
length: 14
CDR3: CASSQGDRFTGYTF
DNA: TGTGCCAGCAGCCAAGGCGACAGGTTTACAGGCTACACCTTC

D: .
size: .
V: TRBV19
J: TRBJ2-1
length: 11
CDR3: CASINQGHQFF
DNA: TGTGCCAGTATCAATCAGGGACACCAGTTCTTC

D: .
size: few
V: TRBV5-5
J: TRBJ1-5
length: 15
CDR3: CASSPRQDSNQPQHF
DNA: TGTGCCAGCAGCCCACGACAGGATAGCAATCAGCCCCAGCATTTT

D: TRBD1
size: .
V: TRBV5-5
J: TRBJ1-2
length: 15
CDR3: CASSLVAGGNYGYTF
DNA: TGTGCCAGCAGCTTGGTGGCAGGGGGCAACTATGGCTACACCTTC

D: .
size: .
V: TRBV6-5
J: TRBJ2-2
length: 15
CDR3: CASSYYPAGAGELFF
DNA: TGTGCCAGCAGTTACTATCCGGCAGGGGCCGGGGAGCTGTTTTTT

D: .
size: .
V: TRBV24-1
J: TRBJ2-7
length: 15
CDR3: CATSDSRVNSYEQYF
DNA: TGTGCCACCAGTGATTCCCGGGTCAATTCCTACGAGCAGTACTTC